This record covers a single T cell receptor beta chain. The sample originates from a study of blood T cell repertoires in COVID-19. Assay used: immunoSEQ multiplex PCR; TCRdb lists only in-frame clones, some missing. The table lists 250,000 to 300,000 clones, roughly 85% of them singletons. V was pared by 3 bases and J by 1 base, with 9 bases of the junction left unmatched. This CDR3 is 17 amino acids long. Per germline, CDR1 MNHEY and CDR2 SMNVEV (reference sequence). Specimen: peripheral blood. The sequence was obtained from a man aged 45-65 years with active or convalescent COVID-19. The chain joins TRBV27 to TRBJ2-1; TRBD2 aligns across 7 bases. The chain's CDR3 is CASSLASSGLSYNEQFF. DNA of the CDR3: TGTGCCAGCAGTTTGGCGTCTAGCGGACTATCCTACAATGAGCAGTTCTTC.